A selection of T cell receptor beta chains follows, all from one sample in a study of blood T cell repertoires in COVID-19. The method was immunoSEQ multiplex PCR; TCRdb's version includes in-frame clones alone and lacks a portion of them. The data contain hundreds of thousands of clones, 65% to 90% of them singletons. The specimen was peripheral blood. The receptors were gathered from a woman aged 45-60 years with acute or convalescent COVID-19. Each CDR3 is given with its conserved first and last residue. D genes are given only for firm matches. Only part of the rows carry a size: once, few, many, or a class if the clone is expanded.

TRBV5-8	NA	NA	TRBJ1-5	TGTGCCAGCAGCTTTGAGCGGAACAATCAGCCCCAGCATTTT	CASSFERNNQPQHF
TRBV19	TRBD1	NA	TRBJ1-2	TGTGCCAGTAGTATATCGGGACAGGGAAAGGATGGCTACACCTTC	CASSISGQGKDGYTF
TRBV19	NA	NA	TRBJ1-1	TGTGCCAGTAGTACGGGGGTGAACACTGAAGCTTTCTTT	CASSTGVNTEAFF
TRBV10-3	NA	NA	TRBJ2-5	TGTGCCGTGACGGGTGGGGAGACCCAGTACTTC	CAVTGGETQYF
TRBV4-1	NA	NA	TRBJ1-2	TGCGCCAGCAGCATGGGGACAAACTATGGCTACACCTTC	CASSMGTNYGYTF
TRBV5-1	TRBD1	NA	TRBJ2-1	TGCGCCAGCAGCCCGACAGGGACCGACTACAATGAGCAGTTCTTC	CASSPTGTDYNEQFF
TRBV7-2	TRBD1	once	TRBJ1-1	TGTGCCAGCAGCTTAGTTTGGACAGGGGCCAACACTGAAGCTTTCTTT	CASSLVWTGANTEAFF
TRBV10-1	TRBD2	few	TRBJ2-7	TGCGCCAGCAGTGAGACGACGGGACTAGCGGGTTCCGAGCAGTACTTC	CASSETTGLAGSEQYF
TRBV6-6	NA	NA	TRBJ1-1	TGTGCCAGCAGTCCCTCGGTTGCGCAGGCCCGTAACACTGAAGCTTTCTTT	CASSPSVAQARNTEAFF
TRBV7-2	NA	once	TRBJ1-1	TGTGCCAGCAAAAGTGGGGGGGCAGCCACTGAAGCTTTCTTT	CASKSGGAATEAFF
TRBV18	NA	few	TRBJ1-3	TGTGCCAGCTCACCGTCCGTTAGCTCTGGAAACACCATATATTTT	CASSPSVSSGNTIYF
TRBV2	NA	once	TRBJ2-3	TGTGCCAGCTCATGGGGCCCGACGGAGGGAAATACGCAGTATTTT	CASSWGPTEGNTQYF
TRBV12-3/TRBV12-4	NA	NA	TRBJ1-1	TGTGCCAGCAGTTTCTCCCGGACTGAAGCTTTCTTT	CASSFSRTEAFF
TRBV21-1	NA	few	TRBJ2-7	TGTGCCAGGGAGAGGAGAAGGCGGTACGAGCAGTACTTC	CARERRRRYEQYF
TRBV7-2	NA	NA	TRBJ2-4	TGTGCCAGCAGCTCACCAACGCTAGGTAGGCGGAACAACATTCAGTACTTC	CASSSPTLGRRNNIQYF
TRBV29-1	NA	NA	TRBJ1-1	TGCAGCGCCCTCAACGCCTTTGGAGCTGAAGCTTTCTTT	CSALNAFGAEAFF
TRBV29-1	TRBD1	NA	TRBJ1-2	TGCAGCGTTGCCCTATCAGGGGGAGGTGGCTACACCTTC	CSVALSGGGGYTF
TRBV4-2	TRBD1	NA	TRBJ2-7	TGTGCCAGCAGCCAAGATCGACAGGGGTACGAGCAGTACTTC	CASSQDRQGYEQYF
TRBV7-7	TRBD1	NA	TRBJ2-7	TGTGCCAGCAGCCCGGACAGGGACAACGAGCAGTACTTC	CASSPDRDNEQYF